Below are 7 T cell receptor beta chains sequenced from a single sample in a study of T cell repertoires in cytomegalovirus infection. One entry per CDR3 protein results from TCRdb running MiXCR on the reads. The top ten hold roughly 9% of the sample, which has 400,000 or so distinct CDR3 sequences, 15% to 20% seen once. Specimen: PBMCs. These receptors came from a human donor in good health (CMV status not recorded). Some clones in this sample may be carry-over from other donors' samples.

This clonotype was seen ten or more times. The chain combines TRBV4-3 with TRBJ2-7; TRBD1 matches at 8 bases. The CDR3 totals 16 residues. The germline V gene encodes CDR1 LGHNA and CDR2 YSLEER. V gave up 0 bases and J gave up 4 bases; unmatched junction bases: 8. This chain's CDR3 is CASSQDAGRGLYEQYF. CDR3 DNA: TGCGCCAGCAGCCAAGATGCGGGCAGGGGGCTATACGAGCAGTACTTC.

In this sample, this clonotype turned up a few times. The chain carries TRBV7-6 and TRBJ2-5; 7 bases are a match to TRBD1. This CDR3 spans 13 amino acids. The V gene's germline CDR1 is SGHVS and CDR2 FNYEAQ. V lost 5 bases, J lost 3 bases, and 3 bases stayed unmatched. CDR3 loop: CASSQTGEETQYF. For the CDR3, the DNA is TGTGCCAGCAGCCAAACAGGGGAAGAGACCCAGTACTTC.

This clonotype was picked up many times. DNA for the CDR3: TGTGCCAGCAGCTTAAGGCAGGCTACCTACGAGCAGTACTTC. Translation gives CASSLRQATYEQYF. The gene calls are TRBV7-2 and TRBJ2-7; D remains ambiguous. CDR1 and CDR2 from the germline V gene are SGHTA and FQGNSA. The CDR3 has 14 residues. Trimming stripped 2 bases from V and 2 bases from J, with 10 bases between. Looking up the rest from reference TRBV7-2 and TRBJ2-7 gives the full variable domain: GAGVSQSPSNKVTEKGKDVELRCDPISGHTALYWYRQSLGQGLEFLIYFQGNSAPDKSGLPSDRFSAERTGGSVSTLTIQRTQQEDSAVYLCASSLRQATYEQYFGPGTRLTVT.

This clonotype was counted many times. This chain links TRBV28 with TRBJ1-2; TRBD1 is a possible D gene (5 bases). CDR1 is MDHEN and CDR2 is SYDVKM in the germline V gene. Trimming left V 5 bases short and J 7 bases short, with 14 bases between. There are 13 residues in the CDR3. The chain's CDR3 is CASSAGAGTGYTF. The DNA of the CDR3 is TGTGCCAGCAGTGCCGGGGCAGGCACTGGCTACACCTTC.

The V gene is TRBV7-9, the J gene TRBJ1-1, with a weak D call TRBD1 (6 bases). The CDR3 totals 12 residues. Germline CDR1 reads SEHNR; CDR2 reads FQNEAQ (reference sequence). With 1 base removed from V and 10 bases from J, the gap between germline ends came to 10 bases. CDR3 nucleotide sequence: TGTGCCAGCAGCTTAGAAGGGGGTATAGCTTTCTTT. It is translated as CASSLEGGIAFF.

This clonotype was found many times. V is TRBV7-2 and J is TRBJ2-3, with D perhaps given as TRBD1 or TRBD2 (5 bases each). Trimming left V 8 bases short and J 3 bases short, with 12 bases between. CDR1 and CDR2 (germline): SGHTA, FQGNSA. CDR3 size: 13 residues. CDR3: CASGKGSTDTQYF. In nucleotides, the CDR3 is TGTGCCAGCGGCAAGGGGAGTACAGATACGCAGTATTTT.

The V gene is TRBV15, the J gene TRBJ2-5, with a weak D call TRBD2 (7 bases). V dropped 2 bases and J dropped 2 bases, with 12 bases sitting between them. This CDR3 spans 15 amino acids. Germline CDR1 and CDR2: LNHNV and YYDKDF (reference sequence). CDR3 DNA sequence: TGTGCCACCAGCAGATTCCGGGGGGCTCAAGAGACCCAGTACTTC. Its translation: CATSRFRGAQETQYF.